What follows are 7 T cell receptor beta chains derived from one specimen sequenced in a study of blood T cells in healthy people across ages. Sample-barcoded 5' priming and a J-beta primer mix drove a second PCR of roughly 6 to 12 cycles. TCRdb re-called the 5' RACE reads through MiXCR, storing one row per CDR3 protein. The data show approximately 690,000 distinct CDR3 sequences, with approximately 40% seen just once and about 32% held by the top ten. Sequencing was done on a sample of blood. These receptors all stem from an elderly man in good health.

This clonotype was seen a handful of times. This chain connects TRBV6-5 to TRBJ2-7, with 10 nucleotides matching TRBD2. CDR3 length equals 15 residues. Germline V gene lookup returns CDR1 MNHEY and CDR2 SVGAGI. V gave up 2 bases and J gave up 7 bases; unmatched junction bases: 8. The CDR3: CASSYVSGRAGEQYF. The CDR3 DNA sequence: TGTGCCAGCAGTTACGTGAGCGGGAGGGCTGGGGAGCAGTACTTC.

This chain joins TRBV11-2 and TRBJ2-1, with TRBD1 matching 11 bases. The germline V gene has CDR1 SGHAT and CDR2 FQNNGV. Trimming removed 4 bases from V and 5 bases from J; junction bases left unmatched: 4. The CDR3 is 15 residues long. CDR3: CASSSDRGPDNEQFF. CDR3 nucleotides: TGTGCCAGCAGCTCGGACAGGGGGCCGGACAATGAGCAGTTCTTC.

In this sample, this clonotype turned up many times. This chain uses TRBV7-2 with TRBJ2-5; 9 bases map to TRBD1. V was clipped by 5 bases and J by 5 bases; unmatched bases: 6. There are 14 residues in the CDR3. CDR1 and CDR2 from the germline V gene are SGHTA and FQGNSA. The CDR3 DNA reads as TGTGCCAGCAGCGCGGACAGGGGTCTTGAGACCCAGTACTTC. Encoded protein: CASSADRGLETQYF. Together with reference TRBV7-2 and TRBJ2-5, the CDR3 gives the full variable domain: GAGVSQSPSNKVTEKGKDVELRCDPISGHTALYWYRQSLGQGLEFLIYFQGNSAPDKSGLPSDRFSAERTGGSVSTLTIQRTQQEDSAVYLCASSADRGLETQYFGPGTRLLVL.

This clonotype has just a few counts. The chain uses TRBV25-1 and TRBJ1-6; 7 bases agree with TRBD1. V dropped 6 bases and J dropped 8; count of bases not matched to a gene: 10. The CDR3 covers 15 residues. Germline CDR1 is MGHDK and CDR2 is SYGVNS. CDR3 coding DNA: TGTGCCAGCAGCGCCGGGACAGCCAACTATTCACCCCTCCACTTT. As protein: CASSAGTANYSPLHF.

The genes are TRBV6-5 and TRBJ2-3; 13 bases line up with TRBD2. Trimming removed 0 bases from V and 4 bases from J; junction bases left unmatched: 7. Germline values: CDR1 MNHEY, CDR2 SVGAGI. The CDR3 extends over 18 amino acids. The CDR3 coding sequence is TGTGCCAGCAGTTACTCCGGGACTAGCGGGATCCCCGCAGATACGCAGTATTTT. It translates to CASSYSGTSGIPADTQYF.

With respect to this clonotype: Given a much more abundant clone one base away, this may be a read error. CDR3 protein: CSASSTGGYERYF. The DNA of the CDR3 is TGCAGTGCTAGCTCGACAGGGGGATACGAGCGGTACTTC. The chain has TRBV20-1 and TRBJ2-7, with TRBD1 matching 9 bases. Per germline, CDR1 DFQATT and CDR2 SNEGSKA (reference sequence). The CDR3 sequence is 13 residues long.

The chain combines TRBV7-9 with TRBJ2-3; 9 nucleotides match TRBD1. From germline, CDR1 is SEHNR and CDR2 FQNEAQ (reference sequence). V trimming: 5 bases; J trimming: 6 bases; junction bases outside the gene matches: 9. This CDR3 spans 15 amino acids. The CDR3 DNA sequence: TGTGCCAGCAGCCCACAAGCCACAGGGGGCGATACGCAGTATTTT. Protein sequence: CASSPQATGGDTQYF.